The sample holds one count of the clone carrying this T cell receptor (beta chain). These data belong to a study of control samples from healthy donors and cancer patients. Germline-derived CDR1 and CDR2 are SEHNR and FQNEAQ (reference sequence). CDR3 length equals 16 residues. The junction had 7 bases not matched to a gene; V was cut back by 3 bases and J by 1 base. Clones were sequenced by immunoSEQ multiplex PCR, and TCRdb holds only the in-frame ones, with some missing. The sample records 150,000 to 200,000 clones, more than 80% being singletons. V and J are TRBV7-9 and TRBJ2-3; TRBD2 agrees at 7 bases. The sequence was obtained from a man aged 30 to 39 in good health. The sample consisted of blood. The CDR3 nucleotides read TGTGCCAGCAGCTTGGGGATAGCGGGCCGCACAGATACGCAGTATTTT. Its translation is CASSLGIAGRTDTQYF. The complete variable domain, with remaining parts taken from reference TRBV7-9 and TRBJ2-3, reads DTGVSQNPRHKITKRGQNVTFRCDPISEHNRLYWYRQTLGQGPEFLTYFQNEAQLEKSRLLSDRFSAERPKGSFSTLEIQRTEQGDSAMYLCASSLGIAGRTDTQYFGPGTRLTVL.